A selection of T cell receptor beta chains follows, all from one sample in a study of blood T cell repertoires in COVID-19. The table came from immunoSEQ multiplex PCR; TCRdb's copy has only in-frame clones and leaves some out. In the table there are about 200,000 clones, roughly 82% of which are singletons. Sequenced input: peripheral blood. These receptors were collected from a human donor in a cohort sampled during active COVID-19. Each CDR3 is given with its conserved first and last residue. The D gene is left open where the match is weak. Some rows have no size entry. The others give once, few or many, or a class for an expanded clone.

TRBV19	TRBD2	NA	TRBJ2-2	CASSIVAAAGEGTGELFF	TGTGCCAGTAGTATAGTGGCCGCAGCGGGAGAAGGTACCGGGGAGCTGTTTTTT
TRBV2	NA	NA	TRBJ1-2	CASSEGVQGPGGGYTF	TGTGCCAGCAGTGAAGGGGTGCAGGGCCCTGGTGGTGGCTACACCTTC
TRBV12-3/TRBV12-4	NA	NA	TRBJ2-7	CASSSPQGTQQYF	TGTGCCAGCAGTTCCCCACAGGGTACCCAGCAGTACTTC
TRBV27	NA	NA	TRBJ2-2	CASRLGRSNTGELFF	TGTGCCAGCCGATTGGGGAGGTCGAACACCGGGGAGCTGTTTTTT
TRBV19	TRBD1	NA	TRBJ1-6	CATNDRDYNSPLHF	TGTGCCACCAACGACAGGGACTATAATTCACCCCTCCACTTT
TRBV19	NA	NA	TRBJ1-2	CASRDDRNYGYTF	TGTGCCAGTAGGGACGACAGGAACTATGGCTACACCTTC
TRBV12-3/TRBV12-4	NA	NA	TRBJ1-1	CASSLGHPEAFF	TGTGCCAGCAGTTTAGGACACCCTGAAGCTTTCTTT
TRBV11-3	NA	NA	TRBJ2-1	CASSLNAGRGEQFF	TGTGCCAGCAGCTTAAATGCGGGACGGGGAGAGCAGTTCTTC
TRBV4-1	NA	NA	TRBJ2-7	CASSDDYDYEQYF	TGCGCCAGCAGCGATGACTACGACTACGAGCAGTACTTC
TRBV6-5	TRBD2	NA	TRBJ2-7	CASSYSTSGVIFEQYF	TGTGCCAGCAGTTACTCGACCAGCGGGGTTATTTTCGAGCAGTACTTC
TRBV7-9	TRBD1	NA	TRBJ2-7	CASSRGQGGYEQYF	TGTGCCAGCAGCCGTGGACAGGGCGGGTACGAGCAGTACTTC
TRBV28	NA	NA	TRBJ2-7	CASTFRGTYEQYF	TGTGCCAGCACCTTTCGGGGAACCTACGAGCAGTACTTC
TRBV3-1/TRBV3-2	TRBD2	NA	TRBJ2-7	CASSLGTSGLTYEQYF	TGTGCCAGCAGCCTTGGGACTAGCGGGCTTACCTACGAGCAGTACTTC
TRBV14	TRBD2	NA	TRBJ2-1	CASSSGTSRSNEQFF	TGTGCCAGCAGCTCCGGGACTAGTCGTAGTAATGAGCAGTTCTTC
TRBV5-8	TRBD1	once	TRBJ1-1	CASSLNLGQGNTEAFF	TGTGCCAGCAGCTTGAACTTGGGACAGGGTAACACTGAAGCTTTCTTT
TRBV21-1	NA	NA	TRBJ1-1	CASFLAAVEAFF	TGTGCCAGCTTCCTCGCGGCAGTTGAAGCTTTCTTT
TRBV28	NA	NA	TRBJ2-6	CASRIGSSGANVLTF	TGTGCCAGCAGGATCGGGAGCTCTGGGGCCAACGTCCTGACTTTC
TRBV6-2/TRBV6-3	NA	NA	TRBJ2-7	CASSYSSLPATHQGGSYEQYF	TGTGCCAGCAGTTACTCGTCTCTTCCGGCAACACATCAGGGGGGTTCCTACGAGCAGTACTTC
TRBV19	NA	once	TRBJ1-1	CASSIARSTEAFF	TGTGCCAGTAGTATAGCGCGGAGCACTGAAGCTTTCTTT
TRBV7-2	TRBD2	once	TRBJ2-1	CASSPGTSGGQGEQFF	TGTGCCAGCAGTCCAGGGACTAGCGGAGGCCAGGGTGAGCAGTTCTTC
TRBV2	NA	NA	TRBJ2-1	CASSAGGAGHEQFF	TGTGCCAGCAGTGCTGGTGGAGCGGGTCATGAGCAGTTCTTC
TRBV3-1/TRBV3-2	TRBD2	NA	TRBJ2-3	CASSPWTSGSTDTQYF	TGTGCCAGCAGCCCTTGGACTAGCGGGAGTACAGATACGCAGTATTTT
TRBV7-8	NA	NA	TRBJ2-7	CASSLYYEQYF	TGTGCCAGCAGCCTATATTACGAGCAGTACTTC
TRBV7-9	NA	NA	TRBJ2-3	CASSLLARDTQYF	TGTGCCAGCAGCTTACTCGCGAGGGATACGCAGTATTTT
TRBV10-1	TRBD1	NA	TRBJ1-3	CASSAGGSGNTIYF	TGCGCCAGCAGCGCAGGGGGATCTGGAAACACCATATATTTT
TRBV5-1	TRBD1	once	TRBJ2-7	CASSSKQGGPYEQYF	TGCGCCAGCAGCTCCAAACAGGGGGGCCCCTACGAGCAGTACTTC
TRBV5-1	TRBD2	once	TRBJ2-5	CASSRGLAGQVTQYF	TGCGCCAGCAGCAGGGGACTAGCGGGTCAAGTGACCCAGTACTTC
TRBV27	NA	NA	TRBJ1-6	CASSRTPQGPSRGNSPLHF	TGTGCCAGCAGCCGAACACCCCAAGGACCTTCAAGGGGCAATTCACCCCTCCACTTT
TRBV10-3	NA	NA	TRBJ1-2	CAIRATGDYGYTF	TGTGCCATCAGAGCTACAGGAGACTATGGCTACACCTTC
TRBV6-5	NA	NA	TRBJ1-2	CASKPGLRDNYGYTF	TGTGCCAGCAAACCGGGACTGCGAGATAACTATGGCTACACCTTC
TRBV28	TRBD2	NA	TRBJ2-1	CASSPLADIYNEQFF	TGTGCCAGCAGTCCACTAGCGGATATCTACAATGAGCAGTTCTTC
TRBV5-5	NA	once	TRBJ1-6	CASSLGRDLHGLHF	TGTGCCAGCAGCTTGGGCAGGGATCTACACGGCCTCCACTTT
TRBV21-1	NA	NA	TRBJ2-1	CASSKGPTSSGYNEQFF	TGTGCCAGCAGCAAAGGTCCTACTAGCTCCGGCTACAATGAGCAGTTCTTC
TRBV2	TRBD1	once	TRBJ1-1	CASPGQGRQAFF	TGTGCCAGCCCGGGACAGGGGAGGCAAGCTTTCTTT
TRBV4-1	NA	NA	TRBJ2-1	CASSHHTTQGHHGNEQFF	TGCGCCAGCAGTCATCATACGACACAGGGACATCACGGCAATGAGCAGTTCTTC
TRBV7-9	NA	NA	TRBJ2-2	CASSLVGTAKGELFF	TGTGCCAGCAGCTTAGTTGGGACTGCCAAGGGGGAGCTGTTTTTT
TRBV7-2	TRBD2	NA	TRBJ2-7	CASSLGTSGIWSEQYF	TGTGCCAGCAGCTTGGGGACTAGCGGGATTTGGAGCGAGCAGTACTTC
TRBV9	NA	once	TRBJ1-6	CASSSPSGVGSPLHF	TGTGCCAGCAGCTCACCCTCCGGGGTAGGTTCACCCCTCCACTTT
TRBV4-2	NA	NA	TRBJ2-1	CASSQGRVKRNEQFF	TGTGCCAGCAGCCAAGGGCGGGTTAAACGCAATGAGCAGTTCTTC
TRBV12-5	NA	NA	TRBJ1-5	CASGPRWAFSNQPQHF	TGTGCTAGTGGTCCACGGTGGGCCTTTAGCAATCAGCCCCAGCATTTT
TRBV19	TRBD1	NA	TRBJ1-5	CASSTGDRGLGNQPQHF	TGTGCCAGTAGTACTGGCGACAGGGGGCTTGGCAATCAGCCCCAGCATTTT
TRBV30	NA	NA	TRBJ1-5	CAWSGGTKNNQPQHF	TGTGCCTGGAGTGGAGGTACCAAGAATAATCAGCCCCAGCATTTT
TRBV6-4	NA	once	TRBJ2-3	CASSDLGGTTDTQYF	TGTGCCAGCAGTGACTTGGGGGGAACGACAGATACGCAGTATTTT
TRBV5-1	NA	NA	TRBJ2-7	CASSSLGGSYEQYF	TGCGCCAGCAGCTCCTTAGGGGGCTCCTACGAGCAGTACTTC
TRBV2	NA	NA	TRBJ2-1	CASRLQGSGEQFF	TGTGCCAGTAGACTACAAGGTAGCGGTGAGCAGTTCTTC
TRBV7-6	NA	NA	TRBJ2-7	CASSLAGGYEQYF	TGTGCCAGCAGCTTAGCGGGGGGCTACGAGCAGTACTTC
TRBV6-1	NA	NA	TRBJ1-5	CASSEGQISNQPQHF	TGTGCCAGCAGTGAAGGACAGATCAGCAATCAGCCCCAGCATTTT
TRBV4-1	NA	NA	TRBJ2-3	CASSQGRGGNTQYF	TGCGCCAGCAGCCAAGGGAGGGGCGGGAATACGCAGTATTTT
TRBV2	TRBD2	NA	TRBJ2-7	CASSEGAGGRNEQYF	TGTGCCAGCAGTGAAGGGGCCGGGGGGAGGAACGAGCAGTACTTC
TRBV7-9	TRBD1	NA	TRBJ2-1	CASDLLGQGSYNEQFF	TGTGCCAGCGACTTACTGGGACAGGGGTCCTACAATGAGCAGTTCTTC
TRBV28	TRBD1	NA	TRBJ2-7	CASRSIPTGKDEQYF	TGTGCCAGCAGATCGATCCCGACAGGGAAGGACGAGCAGTACTTC
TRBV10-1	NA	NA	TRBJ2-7	CASSESGESYEQYF	TGCGCCAGCAGTGAGTCCGGGGAATCCTACGAGCAGTACTTC